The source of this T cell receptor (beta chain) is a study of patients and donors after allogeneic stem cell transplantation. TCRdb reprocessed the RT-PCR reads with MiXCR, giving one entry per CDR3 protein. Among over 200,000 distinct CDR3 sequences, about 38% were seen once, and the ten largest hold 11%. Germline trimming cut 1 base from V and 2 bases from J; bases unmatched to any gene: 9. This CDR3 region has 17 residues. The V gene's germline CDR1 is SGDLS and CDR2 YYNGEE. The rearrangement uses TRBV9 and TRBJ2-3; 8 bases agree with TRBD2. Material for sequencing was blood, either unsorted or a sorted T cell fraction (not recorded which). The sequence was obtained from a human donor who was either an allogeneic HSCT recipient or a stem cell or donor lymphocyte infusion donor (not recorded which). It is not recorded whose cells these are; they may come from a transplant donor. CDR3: CASSVNSGEGVTDTQYF. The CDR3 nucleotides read TGTGCCAGCAGCGTAAATAGCGGGGAGGGAGTCACAGATACGCAGTATTTT.